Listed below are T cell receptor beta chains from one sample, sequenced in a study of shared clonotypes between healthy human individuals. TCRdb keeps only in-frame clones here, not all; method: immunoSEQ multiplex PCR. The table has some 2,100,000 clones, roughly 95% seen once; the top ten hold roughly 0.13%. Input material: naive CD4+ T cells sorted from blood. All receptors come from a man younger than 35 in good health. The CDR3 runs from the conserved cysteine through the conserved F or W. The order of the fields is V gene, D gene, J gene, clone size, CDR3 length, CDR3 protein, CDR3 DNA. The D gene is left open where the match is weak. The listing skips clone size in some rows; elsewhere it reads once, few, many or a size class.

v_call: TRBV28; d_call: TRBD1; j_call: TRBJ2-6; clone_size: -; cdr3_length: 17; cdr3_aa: CASSAGQGGSGANVLTF; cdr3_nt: TGTGCCAGCAGCGCGGGACAGGGAGGCTCTGGGGCCAACGTCCTGACTTTC
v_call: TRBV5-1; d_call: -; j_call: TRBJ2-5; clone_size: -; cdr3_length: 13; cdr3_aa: CASSAMLQETQYF; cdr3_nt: TGCGCCAGCAGCGCAATGTTACAAGAGACCCAGTACTTC
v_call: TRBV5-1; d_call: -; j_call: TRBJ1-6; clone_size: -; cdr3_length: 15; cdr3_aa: CASSLSLPSNSPLHF; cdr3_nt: TGCGCCAGCAGCTTGAGTCTCCCATCAAATTCACCCCTCCACTTT
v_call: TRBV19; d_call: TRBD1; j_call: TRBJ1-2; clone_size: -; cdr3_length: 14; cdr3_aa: CASSRGDRGHGYTF; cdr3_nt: TGTGCCAGTAGCCGGGGAGACAGGGGACATGGCTACACCTTC
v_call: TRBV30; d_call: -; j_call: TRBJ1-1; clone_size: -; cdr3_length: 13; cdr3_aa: CAWSVQVNTEAFF; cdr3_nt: TGTGCCTGGAGTGTACAAGTAAACACTGAAGCTTTCTTT
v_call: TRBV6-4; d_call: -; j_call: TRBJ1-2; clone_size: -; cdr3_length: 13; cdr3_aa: CASRPEHVRGYTF; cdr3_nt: TGTGCCAGCAGGCCAGAGCACGTGAGGGGCTACACCTTC
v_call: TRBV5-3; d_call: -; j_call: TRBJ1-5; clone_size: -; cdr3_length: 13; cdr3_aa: CARSLEGFQPQHF; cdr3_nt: TGTGCCAGAAGCTTGGAAGGGTTCCAGCCCCAGCATTTT
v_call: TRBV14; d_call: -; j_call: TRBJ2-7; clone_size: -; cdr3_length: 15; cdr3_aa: CASSQGTGLSYEQYF; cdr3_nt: TGTGCCAGCAGCCAAGGGACGGGACTCTCCTACGAGCAGTACTTC
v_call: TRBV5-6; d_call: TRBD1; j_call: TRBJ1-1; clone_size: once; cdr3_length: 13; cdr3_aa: CATRDRGNTEAFF; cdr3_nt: TGTGCCACCCGGGACAGGGGAAACACTGAAGCTTTCTTT
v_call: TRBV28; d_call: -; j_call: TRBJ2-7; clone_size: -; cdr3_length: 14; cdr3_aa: CASTGGLDAYEQYF; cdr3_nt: TGTGCCAGCACCGGAGGGCTAGATGCCTACGAGCAGTACTTC
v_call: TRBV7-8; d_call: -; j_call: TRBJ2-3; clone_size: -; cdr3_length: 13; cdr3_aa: CASSPRRTDTQYF; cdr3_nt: TGTGCCAGCAGCCCAAGGAGGACAGATACGCAGTATTTT
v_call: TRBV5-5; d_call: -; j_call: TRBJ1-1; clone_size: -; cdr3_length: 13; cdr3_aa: CASSLDRDTEAFF; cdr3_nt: TGTGCCAGCAGCTTGGACAGAGACACTGAAGCTTTCTTT
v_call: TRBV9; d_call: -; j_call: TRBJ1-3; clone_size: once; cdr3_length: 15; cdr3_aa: CASSATDTSGNTIYF; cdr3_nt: TGTGCCAGCAGCGCTACAGACACCTCTGGAAACACCATATATTTT
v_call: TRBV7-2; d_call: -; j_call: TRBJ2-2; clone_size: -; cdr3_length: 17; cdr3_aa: CASSLGPGTANTGELFF; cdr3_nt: TGTGCCAGCAGCTTAGGGCCCGGGACGGCGAACACCGGGGAGCTGTTTTTT
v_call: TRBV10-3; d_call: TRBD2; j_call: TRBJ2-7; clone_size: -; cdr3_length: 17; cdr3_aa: CAISESSGRVRAHEQYF; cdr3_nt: TGTGCCATCAGTGAGTCTAGCGGGAGGGTTCGCGCGCACGAGCAGTACTTC
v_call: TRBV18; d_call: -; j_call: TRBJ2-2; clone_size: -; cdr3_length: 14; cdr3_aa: CASSPVIPTGELFF; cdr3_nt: TGTGCCAGCTCACCAGTTATACCCACCGGGGAGCTGTTTTTT
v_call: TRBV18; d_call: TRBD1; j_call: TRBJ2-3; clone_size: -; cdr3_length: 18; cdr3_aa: CASSPILVGTGNTDTQYF; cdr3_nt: TGTGCCAGCTCACCAATTCTAGTCGGGACAGGGAACACAGATACGCAGTATTTT
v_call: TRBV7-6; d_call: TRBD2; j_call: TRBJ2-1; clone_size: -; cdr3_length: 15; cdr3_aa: CASSEGLARYNEQFF; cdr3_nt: TGTGCCAGCAGCGAGGGACTAGCGAGGTACAATGAGCAGTTCTTC
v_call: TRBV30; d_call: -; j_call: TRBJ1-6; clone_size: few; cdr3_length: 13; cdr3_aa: CAWSGGNNSPLHF; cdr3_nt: TGTGCCTGGAGTGGAGGGAATAATTCACCCCTCCACTTT
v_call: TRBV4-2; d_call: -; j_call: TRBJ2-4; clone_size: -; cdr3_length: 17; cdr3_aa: CASSQDPGGVTKNIQYF; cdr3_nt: TGTGCCAGCAGCCAAGACCCCGGGGGCGTAACCAAAAACATTCAGTACTTC
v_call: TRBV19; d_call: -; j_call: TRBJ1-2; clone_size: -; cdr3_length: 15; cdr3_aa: CASSTGTAEGYGYTF; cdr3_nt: TGTGCCAGTAGTACCGGGACGGCCGAGGGCTATGGCTACACCTTC
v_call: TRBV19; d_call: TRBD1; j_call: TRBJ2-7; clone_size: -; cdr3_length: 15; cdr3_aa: CASSIETGGSYEQYF; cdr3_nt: TGTGCCAGTAGTATAGAAACAGGGGGCTCCTACGAGCAGTACTTC
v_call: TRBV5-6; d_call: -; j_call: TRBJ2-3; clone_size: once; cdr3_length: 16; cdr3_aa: CASTIAARSKTDTQYF; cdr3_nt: TGTGCCAGCACTATCGCGGCTAGATCGAAGACAGATACGCAGTATTTT
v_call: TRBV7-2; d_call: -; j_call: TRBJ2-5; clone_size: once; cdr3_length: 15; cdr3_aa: CASSFRVQRTETQYF; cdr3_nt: TGTGCCAGCAGCTTTAGGGTTCAGCGAACGGAGACCCAGTACTTC
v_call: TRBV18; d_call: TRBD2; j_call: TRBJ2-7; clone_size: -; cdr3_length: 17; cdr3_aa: CASSPFPGGPNTYEQYF; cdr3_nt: TGTGCCAGCTCACCGTTCCCGGGGGGGCCGAACACCTACGAGCAGTACTTC
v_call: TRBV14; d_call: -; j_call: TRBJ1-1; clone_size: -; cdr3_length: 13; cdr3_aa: CASSQDWGTEAFF; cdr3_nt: TGTGCCAGCAGCCAAGATTGGGGGACTGAAGCTTTCTTT
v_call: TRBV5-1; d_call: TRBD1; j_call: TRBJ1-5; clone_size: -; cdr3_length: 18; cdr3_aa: CASRRETGGLYSNQPQHF; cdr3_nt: TGCGCCAGCAGGAGGGAGACAGGGGGGCTTTATAGCAATCAGCCCCAGCATTTT
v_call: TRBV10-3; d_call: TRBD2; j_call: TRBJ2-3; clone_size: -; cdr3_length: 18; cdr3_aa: CAISESLAGGPSTDTQYF; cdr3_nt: TGTGCCATCAGTGAGTCTCTAGCGGGAGGCCCCAGCACAGATACGCAGTATTTT
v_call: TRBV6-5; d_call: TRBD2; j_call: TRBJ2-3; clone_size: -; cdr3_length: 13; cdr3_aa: CASSANSGYTQYF; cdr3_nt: TGTGCCAGCAGTGCCAATAGCGGGTATACGCAGTATTTT
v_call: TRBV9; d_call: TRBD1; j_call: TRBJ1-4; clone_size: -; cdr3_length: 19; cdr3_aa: CASSVAPNFEGGNREKLFF; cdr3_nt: TGTGCCAGCAGCGTAGCCCCTAATTTTGAAGGGGGCAATCGTGAAAAACTGTTTTTT
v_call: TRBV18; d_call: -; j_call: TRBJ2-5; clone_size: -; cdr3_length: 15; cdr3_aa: CASSPPGPNRETQYF; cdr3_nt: TGTGCCAGCTCACCACCGGGACCCAATCGGGAGACCCAGTACTTC
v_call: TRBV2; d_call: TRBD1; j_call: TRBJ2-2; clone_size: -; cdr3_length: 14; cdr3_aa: CASSGDRVTGELFF; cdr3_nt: TGTGCCAGCAGCGGGGACAGGGTTACCGGGGAGCTGTTTTTT
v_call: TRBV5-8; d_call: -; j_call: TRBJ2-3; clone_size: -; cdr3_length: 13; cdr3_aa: CASSLSGADTQYF; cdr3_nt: TGTGCCAGCAGCTTGTCAGGGGCGGATACGCAGTATTTT
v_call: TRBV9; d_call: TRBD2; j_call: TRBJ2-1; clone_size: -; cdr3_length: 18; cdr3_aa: CASSVGGGTSLSCNEQFF; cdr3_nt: TGTGCCAGCAGCGTAGGAGGGGGGACTAGCCTCTCCTGCAATGAGCAGTTCTTC